The clone carrying this TCR beta chain appeared a few times. Its antigen is unidentified. This sample stems from a study of post-analysis software for immune sequencing data. Study context: In terms of disease course, relapsing-remitting, secondary progressive and progressive-relapsing multiple sclerosis were included. Study-wide results and limits: Patients had higher frequencies than controls of roughly five TRBV segments, including TRBV5-6, TRBV5-1 and TRBV20-1.

Germline CDR1 DFQATT, CDR2 SNEGSKA (reference sequence). The CDR3 is 16 amino acids. Between the trimmed V and J ends, which lost 6 bases and 1 base, there was a span of 19 bases. The library was made from cDNA and included unique molecular identifiers. Input amounts of 1 to 10 million T cells were used. These gave around 500,000 cDNA molecules, so each molecule approximated one T cell. In TCRdb, the PCR reads were re-called with MiXCR into one record per CDR3 protein. Of about 770,000 distinct CDR3 sequences listed, just over 45% are singletons. The sequenced sample was blood. This receptor was identified in a girl between 5 and 17 years old with multiple sclerosis. The rearrangement uses TRBV20-1 and TRBJ1-5; D is possibly TRBD1 (5 bases). The CDR3 coding sequence is TGCAGTGCCCCTCAGGGTGAGGCGCGGAGCAATCAGCCCCAGCATTTT. It encodes CSAPQGEARSNQPQHF.